The 20 T cell receptor beta chains below come from one sample, sequenced in a study of cytotoxic CD8 clonotypes in ibrutinib-treated CLL. TCRdb's copy holds only in-frame clones and misses some; the assay was immunoSEQ multiplex PCR. There are about 69,000 clones in the sample; more than 70% occur only once, and 6% to 9% lies in the top ten. The specimen comprised PBMCs, sampled at disease progression, from a patient treated with ibrutinib. Every receptor here comes from a human donor with chronic lymphocytic leukemia.

The J gene is TRBJ1-1, the V gene TRBV6-1; perhaps TRBD1 as D (5 bases). V lost 7 bases and J 7 bases, leaving 16 bases between the germline ends. The V gene's germline CDR1 is MNHNS and CDR2 SASEGT. The CDR3 is made up of 13 amino acids. CDR3 sequence (DNA): TGTGCCAGCACCTGGGACTGGATGCTTGAAGCTTTCTTT. Amino acids: CASTWDWMLEAFF.

J is TRBJ1-5 and V is TRBV6-1, with D possibly matching TRBD1 (5 bases). The germline V gene encodes CDR1 MNHNS and CDR2 SASEGT. Deletions cut 8 bases from V and 0 bases from J, with 14 bases between. This CDR3 is 15 amino acids long. In nucleotides, the CDR3 is TGTGCCAGCCAAACCGACAGCTATAGCAATCAGCCCCAGCATTTT. Its translation: CASQTDSYSNQPQHF.

The chain links TRBV21-1 to TRBJ2-3; the tabulated D call, TRBD2, remains unverified against the DNA. TRBV21-1 counts as a pseudogene. The CDR3 loop spans 14 amino acids. CDR3: CAGHKPDSSDTQYF. The CDR3 DNA is TGTGCCGGCCACAAGCCGGACTCCTCGGATACGCAGTATTTT.

The V call is TRBV6-5, the J call TRBJ1-6; D might be TRBD1 (6 bases). Trimming took 5 bases from V and 5 from J, leaving 10 bases between them. In germline, CDR1 is MNHEY, CDR2 SVGAGI. CDR3 size: 14 residues. The CDR3: CASSRTDNNSPLHF. The DNA for the CDR3 is TGTGCCAGCAGTAGGACAGATAATAATTCACCCCTCCACTTT.

This chain uses TRBV5-1 with TRBJ1-3; 7 bases are shared with TRBD1. Germline loops: CDR1 SGHRS, CDR2 YFSETQ. The CDR3 contains 15 residues. With 4 bases clipped from V and 2 bases from J, the junction kept 6 bases outside the gene matches. This CDR3 reads CASSAGQEAGNTIYF. CDR3 coding DNA: TGCGCCAGCAGCGCCGGACAGGAGGCTGGAAACACCATATATTTT.

This chain uses TRBV9 with TRBJ2-7, with D possibly being TRBD2 (5 bases). Germline-derived CDR1 and CDR2 are SGDLS and YYNGEE. V lost 4 bases and J 7 bases, leaving 15 bases between the germline ends. This CDR3 is 13 amino acids long. The CDR3 here is CASSLGLPGEQYF. The CDR3 nucleotides are TGTGCCAGCAGCCTCGGGCTTCCGGGGGAGCAGTACTTC.

This chain uses TRBV7-9 with TRBJ1-2, with unresolved D. Germline V gives CDR1 SEHNR, CDR2 FQNEAQ (reference sequence). CDR3 size: 11 residues. Trimming stripped 1 base from V and 5 bases from J, with 2 bases between. The CDR3 spells CASSLVYGYTF. In DNA, the CDR3 is TGTGCCAGCAGCTTAGTGTATGGCTACACCTTC.

The CDR3 DNA follows: TGTGCCAGCAGCTTAGACAGGCACTCCTACGAGCAGTACTTC. Translating it yields CASSLDRHSYEQYF. The rearrangement uses TRBV7-9 and TRBJ2-7, with D possibly being TRBD1 (5 bases). This CDR3 is built from 14 residues. V lost 1 base to trimming and J lost 0 bases, with 7 bases between them. CDR1 is SEHNR, CDR2 FQNEAQ, per germline (reference sequence).

The V gene is TRBV6-1, the J gene TRBJ1-5; unclear D gene. The germline V gene encodes CDR1 MNHNS and CDR2 SASEGT. CDR3 length: 14 residues. V was trimmed by 0 bases and J by 4 bases, leaving 7 bases between them. The CDR3 spells CASSEAPENQPQHF. The CDR3 bases are TGTGCCAGCAGTGAAGCGCCCGAGAATCAGCCCCAGCATTTT.

The chain has TRBV27 and TRBJ1-1; D may be TRBD1 (6 bases). From germline, CDR1 is MNHEY and CDR2 SMNVEV (reference sequence). This CDR3 spans 14 amino acids. With 6 bases removed from V and 6 bases from J, the gap between germline ends came to 17 bases. CDR3 in DNA: TGTGCCAGCAGAATGGGACACTCGAGTGCTGAAGCTTTCTTT. Translation: CASRMGHSSAEAFF.

V and J are TRBV19 and TRBJ1-5, with TRBD1 matching over 7 bases. Trimming at V came to 3 bases and at J to 0 bases, leaving 11 bases not matched to a gene. Germline lookup yields CDR1 LNHDA and CDR2 SQIVND (reference sequence). The CDR3 is made up of 18 amino acids. CDR3 coding DNA: TGTGCCAGTAGTATCCCCTATACAGGGGCCTATAGCAATCAGCCCCAGCATTTT. Translating gives CASSIPYTGAYSNQPQHF.

The chain is built from TRBV5-4 and TRBJ2-1, with 11 bases identical to TRBD1. The V gene's germline CDR1 is SGHNT and CDR2 YYREEE (reference sequence). This CDR3 comprises 15 residues. The ends lost 5 bases at V and 4 bases at J; junction bases unmatched: 5. The CDR3 loop is CASRTGQGAYNEQFF. DNA for the CDR3: TGTGCCAGCAGGACTGGACAGGGGGCGTACAATGAGCAGTTCTTC.

V and J are TRBV7-9 and TRBJ1-1; D is unclear. This CDR3 has 13 residues. In germline, CDR1 is SEHNR, CDR2 FQNEAQ (reference sequence). Trimming shortened V by 5 bases and J by 5 bases, and 12 bases separated the two germline ends. CDR3 sequence (DNA): TGTGCCAGCAGCCTTGCGGCGCGAACTGAAGCTTTCTTT. Translated, it gives CASSLAARTEAFF.

The chain carries TRBV5-1 and TRBJ1-1; D is unclear. Germline CDR1 reads SGHRS; CDR2 reads YFSETQ. CDR3 length: 13 residues. V gave up 4 bases and J gave up 2 bases, with 9 bases separating them. The CDR3 protein is CASSAGSNTEAFF. The CDR3 DNA reads as TGCGCCAGCAGCGCCGGTTCTAACACTGAAGCTTTCTTT.

The chain links TRBV30 to TRBJ1-5; D may be TRBD1 (6 bases). This CDR3 has 14 amino acids. Per germline, CDR1 GTSNPN and CDR2 SVGIG (reference sequence). V was trimmed by 0 bases and J by 2 bases, leaving 8 bases between them. CDR3 bases: TGTGCCTGGAGTGTACAGGGTGGCAATCAGCCCCAGCATTTT. Its translation: CAWSVQGGNQPQHF.

This chain links TRBV15 with TRBJ2-2; D unclear. The CDR3 consists of 18 residues. CDR1 and CDR2 (germline): LNHNV, YYDKDF (reference sequence). Trimming removed 1 base from V and 1 base from J, with 16 bases in between. Here the CDR3 DNA reads TGTGCCACCAGCAGAGTTTCCGGCGATGTTTGGAACACCGGGGAGCTGTTTTTT. Protein: CATSRVSGDVWNTGELFF.

This chain links TRBV30 with TRBJ1-3; D not certain. The germline V gene has CDR1 GTSNPN and CDR2 SVGIG (reference sequence). V was clipped by 2 bases and J by 4 bases, with 9 bases between them. The CDR3 length is 13 residues. CDR3 sequence (DNA): TGTGCCTGGAGTCCAATCCTGGGAAACACCATATATTTT. Protein sequence: CAWSPILGNTIYF.

V is TRBV4-1 and J is TRBJ2-7; D is unclear. V lost 1 base to trimming and J lost 6 bases, with 7 bases between them. From germline, CDR1 is MGHRA and CDR2 YSYEKL. The CDR3 covers 12 residues. CDR3 nucleotides: TGCGCCAGCAGCCAAGTTGCCGGCGAGCAGTACTTC. Translated: CASSQVAGEQYF.

This clone was detected only once. This chain uses TRBV9 with TRBJ2-7; possible D gene TRBD1, 6 bases. There are 14 residues in the CDR3. Germline V gene sequence: CDR1 SGDLS, CDR2 YYNGEE. Trimming left V 0 bases short and J 9 bases short, with 16 bases between. CDR3 bases: TGTGCCAGCAGCGTAGGGGGGCGGCCCCAGGGGCAGTACTTC. Its translation: CASSVGGRPQGQYF.

The genes are TRBV19 and TRBJ2-5, with TRBD2 matching over 10 bases. Germline loops: CDR1 LNHDA, CDR2 SQIVND (reference sequence). Trimming at V came to 4 bases and at J to 6 bases, leaving 11 bases not matched to a gene. This CDR3 has 16 amino acids. The CDR3, as DNA: TGTGCCAGTAGTAGAAAGGGGACTAGCGATTGGAAGACCCAGTACTTC. Its translation is CASSRKGTSDWKTQYF.